This TCR beta chain was profiled in a study of T cell changes during pregnancy in multiple sclerosis. J was trimmed by 6 bases and V by 3 bases; bases with no gene match: 13. The CDR3 covers 16 residues. Germline CDR1 is SGHTA and CDR2 is FQGNSA. The method was immunoSEQ multiplex PCR; TCRdb's version includes in-frame clones alone and lacks a portion of them. This table has about 50,000 clones, roughly 90% appearing once. The sequence came from a female donor in good health, enrolled as a control in a pregnancy study. This specimen consisted of peripheral blood, obtained after pregnancy. The rearrangement uses TRBV7-2 and TRBJ1-2, with 7 bases lining up with TRBD1. CDR3 bases: TGTGCCAGCAGCTTGACAAACAGGGGTATCGGTGATGGCTACACCTTC. This encodes CASSLTNRGIGDGYTF.